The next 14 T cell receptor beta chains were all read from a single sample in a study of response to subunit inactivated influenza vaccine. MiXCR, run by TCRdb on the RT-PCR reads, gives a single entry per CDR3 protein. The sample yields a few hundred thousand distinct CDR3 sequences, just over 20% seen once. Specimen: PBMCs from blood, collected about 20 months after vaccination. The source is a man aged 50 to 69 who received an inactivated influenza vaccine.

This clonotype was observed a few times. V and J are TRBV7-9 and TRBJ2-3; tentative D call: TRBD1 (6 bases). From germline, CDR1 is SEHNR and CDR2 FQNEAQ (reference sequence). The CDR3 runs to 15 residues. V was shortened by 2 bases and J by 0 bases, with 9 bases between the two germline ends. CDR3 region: CASSLLTGSTDTQYF. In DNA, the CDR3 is TGTGCCAGCAGCTTATTGACAGGAAGCACAGATACGCAGTATTTT.

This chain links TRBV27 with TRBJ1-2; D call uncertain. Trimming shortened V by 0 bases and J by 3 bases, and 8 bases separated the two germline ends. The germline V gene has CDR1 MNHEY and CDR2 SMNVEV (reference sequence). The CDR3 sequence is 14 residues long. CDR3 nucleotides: TGTGCCAGCAGTTTATCGGCCGAAGACTATGGCTACACCTTC. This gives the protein CASSLSAEDYGYTF.

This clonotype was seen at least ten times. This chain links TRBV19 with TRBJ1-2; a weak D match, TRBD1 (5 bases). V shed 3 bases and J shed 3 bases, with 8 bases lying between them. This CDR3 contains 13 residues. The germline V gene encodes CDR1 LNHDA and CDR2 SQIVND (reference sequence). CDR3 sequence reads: CASSMGPYYGYTF. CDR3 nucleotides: TGTGCCAGTAGTATGGGGCCGTACTATGGCTACACCTTC.

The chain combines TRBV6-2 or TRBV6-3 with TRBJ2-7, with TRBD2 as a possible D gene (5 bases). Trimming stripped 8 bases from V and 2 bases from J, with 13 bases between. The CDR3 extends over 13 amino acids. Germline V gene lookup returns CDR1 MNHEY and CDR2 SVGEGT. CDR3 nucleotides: TGTGCCAGCGGCTCGGGGATAACCTACGAGCAGTACTTC. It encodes CASGSGITYEQYF.

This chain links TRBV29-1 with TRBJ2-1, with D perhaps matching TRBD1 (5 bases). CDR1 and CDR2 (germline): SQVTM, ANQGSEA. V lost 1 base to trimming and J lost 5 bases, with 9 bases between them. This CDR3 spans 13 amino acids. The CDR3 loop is CSVEVWTNNEQFF. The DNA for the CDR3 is TGCAGCGTTGAAGTCTGGACAAACAATGAGCAGTTCTTC.

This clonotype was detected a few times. Here the CDR3 reads CASSLNGGSSGNTIYF. The CDR3 region has the DNA TGCGCCAGCAGCTTGAACGGAGGATCCTCTGGAAACACCATATATTTT. The chain couples TRBV5-1 to TRBJ1-3; D is undetermined. V dropped 1 base and J dropped 0 bases, with 11 bases sitting between them. Germline CDR1 SGHRS, CDR2 YFSETQ. The CDR3 spans 16 residues.

Here the CDR3 DNA reads TGTGCCAGCAGCGTGACTAGCGGGAGTCTAAATGAGCAGTTCTTC. Protein product: CASSVTSGSLNEQFF. The gene calls are TRBV6-1 and TRBJ2-1; 12 bases map to TRBD2. Unmatched junction bases numbered 7, after V lost 6 bases and J lost 7 bases. The CDR3 length is 15 residues. Per the germline V gene, CDR1 is MNHNS and CDR2 is SASEGT.

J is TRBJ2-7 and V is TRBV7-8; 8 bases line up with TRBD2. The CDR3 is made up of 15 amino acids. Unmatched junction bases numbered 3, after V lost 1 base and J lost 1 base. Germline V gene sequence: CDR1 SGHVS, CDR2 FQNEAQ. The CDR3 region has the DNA TGTGCCAGCAGCTTAGATTCTAGCGGGTCCTACGAGCAGTACTTC. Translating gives CASSLDSSGSYEQYF.

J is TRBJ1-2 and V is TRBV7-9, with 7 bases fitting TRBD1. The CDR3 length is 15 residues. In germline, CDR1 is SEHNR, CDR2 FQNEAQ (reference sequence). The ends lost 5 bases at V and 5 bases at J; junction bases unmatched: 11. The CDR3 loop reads CASSRGQDHKYGYTF. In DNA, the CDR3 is TGTGCCAGCAGCAGAGGACAGGACCACAAATATGGCTACACCTTC. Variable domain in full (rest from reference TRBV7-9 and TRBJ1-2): DTGVSQNPRHKITKRGQNVTFRCDPISEHNRLYWYRQTLGQGPEFLTYFQNEAQLEKSRLLSDRFSAERPKGSFSTLEIQRTEQGDSAMYLCASSRGQDHKYGYTFGSGTRLTVV.

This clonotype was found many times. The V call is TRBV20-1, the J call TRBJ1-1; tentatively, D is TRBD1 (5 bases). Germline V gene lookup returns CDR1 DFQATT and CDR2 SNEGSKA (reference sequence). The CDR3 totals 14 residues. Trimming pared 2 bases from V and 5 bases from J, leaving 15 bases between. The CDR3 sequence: CSARRGQGWTEAFF. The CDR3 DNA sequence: TGCAGTGCTAGACGCGGCCAGGGTTGGACTGAAGCTTTCTTT.

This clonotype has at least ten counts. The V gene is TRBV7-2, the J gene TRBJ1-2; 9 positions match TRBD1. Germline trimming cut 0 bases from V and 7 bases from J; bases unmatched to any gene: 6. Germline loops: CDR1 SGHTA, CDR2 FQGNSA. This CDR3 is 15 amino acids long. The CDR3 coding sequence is TGTGCCAGCAGCTTAGCGGCTACAGGGGGCTCTGGCTACACCTTC. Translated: CASSLAATGGSGYTF.

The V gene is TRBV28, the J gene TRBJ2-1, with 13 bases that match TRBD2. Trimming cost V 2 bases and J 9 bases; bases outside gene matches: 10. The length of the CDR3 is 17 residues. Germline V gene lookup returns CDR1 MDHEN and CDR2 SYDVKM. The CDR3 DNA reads TGTGCCAGCAGTTTAAATACAGGACTAGCGGGAGTAGCTGAGCAGTTCTTC. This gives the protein CASSLNTGLAGVAEQFF.

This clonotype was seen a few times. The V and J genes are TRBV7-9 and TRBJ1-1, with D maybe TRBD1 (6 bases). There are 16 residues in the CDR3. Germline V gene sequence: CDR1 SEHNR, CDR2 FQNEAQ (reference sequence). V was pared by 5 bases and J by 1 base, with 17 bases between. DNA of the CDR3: TGTGCCAGCAGCCCGTCGTACAGGGTAGGGAACACTGAAGCTTTCTTT. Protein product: CASSPSYRVGNTEAFF.

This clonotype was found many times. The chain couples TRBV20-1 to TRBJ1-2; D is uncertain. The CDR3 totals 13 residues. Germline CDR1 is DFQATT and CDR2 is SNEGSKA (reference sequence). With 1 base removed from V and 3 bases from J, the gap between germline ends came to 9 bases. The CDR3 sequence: CSARGQDHYGYTF. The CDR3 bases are TGCAGTGCTAGAGGGCAGGACCACTATGGCTACACCTTC.